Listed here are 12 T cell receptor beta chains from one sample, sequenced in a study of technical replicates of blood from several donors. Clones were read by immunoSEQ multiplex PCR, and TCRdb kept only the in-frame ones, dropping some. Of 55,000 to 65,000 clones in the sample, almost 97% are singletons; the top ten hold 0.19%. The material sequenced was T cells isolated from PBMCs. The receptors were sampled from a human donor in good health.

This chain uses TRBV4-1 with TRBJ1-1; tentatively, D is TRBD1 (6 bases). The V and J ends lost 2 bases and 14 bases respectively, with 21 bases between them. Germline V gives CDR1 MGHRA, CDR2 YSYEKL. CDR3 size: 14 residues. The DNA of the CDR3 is TGCGCCAGCAGCCAAAGGGAAGGCGCCGGACAGTTGTTCTTT. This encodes CASSQREGAGQLFF.

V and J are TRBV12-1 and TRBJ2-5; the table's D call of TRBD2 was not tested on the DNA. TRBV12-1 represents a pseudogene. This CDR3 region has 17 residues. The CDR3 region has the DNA TGTGCCAGCAGCTGGGGACTAGCGGGAGATGGGCAAGAGACCCAGTACTTC. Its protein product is CASSWGLAGDGQETQYF.

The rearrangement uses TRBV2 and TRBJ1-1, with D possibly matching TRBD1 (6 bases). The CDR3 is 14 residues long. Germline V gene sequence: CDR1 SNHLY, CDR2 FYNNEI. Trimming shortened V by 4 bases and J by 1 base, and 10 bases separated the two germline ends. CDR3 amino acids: CASSGRGRNTEAFF. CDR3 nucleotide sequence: TGTGCCAGCAGTGGTAGGGGGAGGAACACTGAAGCTTTCTTT.

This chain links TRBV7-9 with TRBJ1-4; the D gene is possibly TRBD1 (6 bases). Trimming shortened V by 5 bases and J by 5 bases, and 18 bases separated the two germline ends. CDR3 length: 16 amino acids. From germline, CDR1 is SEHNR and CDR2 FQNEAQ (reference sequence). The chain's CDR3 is CASSATGRGYNEKLFF. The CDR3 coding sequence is TGTGCCAGCAGCGCAACAGGGAGGGGGTACAATGAAAAACTGTTTTTT.

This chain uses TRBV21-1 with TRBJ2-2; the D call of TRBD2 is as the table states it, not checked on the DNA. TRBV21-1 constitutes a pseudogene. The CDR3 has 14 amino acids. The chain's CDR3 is CASSKEDGAGELFF. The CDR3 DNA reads TGTGCCAGCAGCAAAGAGGACGGGGCCGGGGAGCTGTTTTTT.

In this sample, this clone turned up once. CDR3 coding DNA: TGTGCCAGCTCACGTCGGACTGGGAACACTGAAGCTTTCTTT. Translated, it gives CASSRRTGNTEAFF. The rearrangement joins TRBV18 to TRBJ1-1, with unresolved D. The germline V gene encodes CDR1 KGHSH and CDR2 LQKENI. The CDR3 length is 14 residues. The V and J ends lost 4 bases and 1 base respectively, with 10 bases between them.

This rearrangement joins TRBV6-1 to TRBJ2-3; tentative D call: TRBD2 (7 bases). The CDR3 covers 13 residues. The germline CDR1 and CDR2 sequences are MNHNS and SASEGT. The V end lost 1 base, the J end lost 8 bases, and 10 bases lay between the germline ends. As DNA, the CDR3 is TGTGCCAGCAGTGAAGGTGGGGGGGCTACGCAGTATTTT. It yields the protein CASSEGGGATQYF.

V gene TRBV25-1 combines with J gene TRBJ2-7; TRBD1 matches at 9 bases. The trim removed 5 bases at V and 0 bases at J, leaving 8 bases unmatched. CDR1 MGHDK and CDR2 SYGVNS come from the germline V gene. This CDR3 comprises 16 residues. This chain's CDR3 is CASSLSGTGSSYEQYF. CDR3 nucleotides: TGTGCCAGCAGTTTGTCCGGGACAGGGAGCTCCTACGAGCAGTACTTC.

The CDR3 sequence: CASQGGQGNQPQHF. The CDR3 region has the DNA TGTGCCAGTCAGGGGGGACAGGGCAATCAGCCCCAGCATTTT. J is TRBJ1-5 and V is TRBV19; TRBD1 aligns across 8 bases. The CDR3 has 14 residues. The germline gives CDR1 LNHDA, CDR2 SQIVND (reference sequence). Trimming removed 8 bases from V and 2 bases from J; junction bases left unmatched: 5.

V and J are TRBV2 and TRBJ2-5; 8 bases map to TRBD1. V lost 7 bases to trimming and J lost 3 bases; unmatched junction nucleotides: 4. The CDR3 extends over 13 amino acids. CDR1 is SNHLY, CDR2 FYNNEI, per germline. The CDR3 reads CASIRQGKETQYF. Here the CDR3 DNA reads TGTGCCAGCATTAGACAGGGGAAAGAGACCCAGTACTTC.

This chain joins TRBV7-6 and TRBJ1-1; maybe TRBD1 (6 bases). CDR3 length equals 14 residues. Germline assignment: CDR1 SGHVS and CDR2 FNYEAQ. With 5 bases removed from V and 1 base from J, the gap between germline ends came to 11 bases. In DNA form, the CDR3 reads TGTGCCAGCAGCACACAGGGCGGGAACACTGAAGCTTTCTTT. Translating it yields CASSTQGGNTEAFF. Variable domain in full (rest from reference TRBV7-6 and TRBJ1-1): GAGVSQSPRYKVTKRGQDVALRCDPISGHVSLYWYRQALGQGPEFLTYFNYEAQQDKSGLPNDRFSAERPEGSISTLTIQRTEQRDSAMYRCASSTQGGNTEAFFGQGTRLTVV.

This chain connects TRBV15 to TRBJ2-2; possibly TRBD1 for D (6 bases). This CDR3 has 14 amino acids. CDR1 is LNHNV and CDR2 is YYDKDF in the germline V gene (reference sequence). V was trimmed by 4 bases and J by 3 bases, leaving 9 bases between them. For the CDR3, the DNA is TGTGCCACCAGCAACAGGGTTGACACCGGGGAGCTGTTTTTT. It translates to CATSNRVDTGELFF.